This T cell receptor (beta chain) was profiled in a study of cytomegalovirus exposure and HLA in healthy donors. As for the study in general: Unique TCR beta sequences numbering some 120 million came from approximately 180 million T cells in an earlier analysis.

Germline CDR1 and CDR2: MNHEY and SMNVEV (reference sequence). Unmatched junction bases numbered 15, after V lost 6 bases and J lost 6 bases. The CDR3 has 16 amino acids. In the PCR, 60 Vbeta and 13 Jbeta primers were used. Measured with immunoSEQ multiplex PCR; TCRdb has only the in-frame clones, and not every one. This table has approximately 300,000 clones, about four fifths appearing once. The sample was PBMCs. This TCR was recovered from a girl aged 2-10 years in good health and CMV-seronegative. The V and J genes are TRBV27 and TRBJ2-5; 8 bases align to TRBD2. CDR3 sequence (DNA): TGTGCCAGCAGCCAAGCATCTAGCGGGTTCGGTAAGACCCAGTACTTC. Translated, it gives CASSQASSGFGKTQYF.